What follows are 17 T cell receptor beta chains derived from one specimen sequenced in a study of post-analysis software for immune sequencing data. The TCR beta cDNA libraries contained unique molecular identifiers. From the PCR reads, TCRdb called clonotypes with MiXCR, one entry per CDR3 protein. The sample lists approximately 460,000 distinct CDR3 sequences, 45% occurring once. General study points: There were a few TRBV segments more frequent in patients than controls, and TRBV5-6, TRBV5-1 and TRBV20-1 were among them.

No antigen has been identified for these receptors. Sequenced material: blood. The receptors stem from a girl aged 5-17 years with multiple sclerosis.

The V gene is TRBV28, the J gene TRBJ2-1; the match to TRBD2 covers 8 bases. Germline assignment: CDR1 MDHEN and CDR2 SYDVKM. Germline trimming cut 5 bases from V and 8 bases from J; bases unmatched to any gene: 11. The CDR3 is made up of 15 amino acids. CDR3 protein: CASSLTGGPWDEQFF. The DNA of the CDR3 is TGTGCCAGCAGTCTTACGGGAGGGCCATGGGATGAGCAGTTCTTC. Full variable domain (outside the CDR3, taken from reference TRBV28 and TRBJ2-1): DVKVTQSSRYLVKRTGEKVFLECVQDMDHENMFWYRQDPGLGLRLIYFSYDVKMKEKGDIPEGYSVSREKKERFSLILESASTNQTSMYLCASSLTGGPWDEQFFGPGTRLTVL.

Points on this clonotype: Just one base apart from a much larger clone, this may be a read error. The chain joins TRBV29-1 to TRBJ2-6; the match to TRBD1 covers 8 bases. The V and J ends lost 4 bases and 0 bases, in that order; junction bases with no gene match: 2. Germline CDR1 is SQVTM and CDR2 is ANQGSEA. CDR3 length equals 15 residues. This CDR3 reads CSVVQGGSGANVLTF. In nucleotides, the CDR3 is TGCAGCGTTGTACAGGGGGGCTCTGGGGCCAACGTCCTGACTTTC.

This chain connects TRBV20-1 to TRBJ2-7; TRBD1 aligns across 7 bases. Germline trimming cut 1 base from V and 3 bases from J; bases unmatched to any gene: 3. This CDR3 is 13 amino acids long. Per the germline V gene, CDR1 is DFQATT and CDR2 is SNEGSKA (reference sequence). The CDR3 DNA sequence: TGCAGTGCTAGAGGAGGGACAGTCTACGAGCAGTACTTC. It translates to CSARGGTVYEQYF.

In this sample, this clonotype turned up a few times. The rearrangement uses TRBV6-2 or TRBV6-3 and TRBJ2-1; the match to TRBD2 covers 13 bases. The ends lost 3 bases at V and 4 bases at J; junction bases unmatched: 3. CDR1 and CDR2 (germline): MNHEY, SVGEGT. This CDR3 is 16 amino acids long. CDR3 nucleotide sequence: TGTGCCAGCAGTTATGGACTAGCGGGAGAGTACAATGAGCAGTTCTTC. Translated: CASSYGLAGEYNEQFF.

The chain recombines TRBV10-3 with TRBJ1-2; a weak D match, TRBD1 (6 bases). The germline V gene has CDR1 ENHRY and CDR2 SYGVKD. V was clipped by 3 bases and J by 4 bases, with 21 bases between them. CDR3 length: 17 amino acids. The CDR3 sequence: CAISDRDTGSSAYGYTF. The DNA for the CDR3 is TGTGCCATCAGTGACCGGGACACCGGGAGTTCTGCCTATGGCTACACCTTC.

This clonotype was detected only a few times. The gene calls are TRBV7-9 and TRBJ2-1; D unresolved. The CDR3 totals 16 residues. CDR1 and CDR2 (germline): SEHNR, FQNEAQ (reference sequence). V dropped 5 bases and J dropped 0 bases, with 14 bases sitting between them. This chain's CDR3 is CASSPDGLGSYNEQFF. CDR3 DNA sequence: TGTGCCAGCAGCCCAGACGGCTTAGGCTCCTACAATGAGCAGTTCTTC.

This clonotype was observed a handful of times. V gene TRBV25-1 combines with J gene TRBJ2-7, with D tentatively TRBD2 (6 bases). V was clipped by 1 base and J by 0 bases, with 7 bases between them. The CDR3 is 14 amino acids. The V gene's germline CDR1 is MGHDK and CDR2 SYGVNS. CDR3 protein: CASSESGSSYEQYF. The CDR3 bases are TGTGCCAGCAGTGAATCCGGGAGCTCCTACGAGCAGTACTTC.

This clonotype was seen a handful of times. This chain uses TRBV20-1 with TRBJ2-1, with D perhaps matching TRBD2 (6 bases). The CDR3 totals 13 residues. CDR1 DFQATT and CDR2 SNEGSKA come from the germline V gene (reference sequence). V was shortened by 6 bases and J by 3 bases, with 12 bases between the two germline ends. CDR3 bases: TGCAGTGCCAAGGAGGGAGACTACAATGAGCAGTTCTTC. Translation gives CSAKEGDYNEQFF.

The chain has TRBV20-1 and TRBJ2-5; D not resolved. The germline V gene has CDR1 DFQATT and CDR2 SNEGSKA (reference sequence). This CDR3 is 12 amino acids long. V shed 6 bases and J shed 2 bases, with 10 bases lying between them. For the CDR3, the DNA is TGCAGTGCAGGCCTGCCACAAGAGACCCAGTACTTC. This translates into CSAGLPQETQYF.

The chain is built from TRBV29-1 and TRBJ1-1; D ambiguous. Germline loops: CDR1 SQVTM, CDR2 ANQGSEA. The CDR3 contains 12 residues. Trimming removed 6 bases at V and 0 bases at J, with 8 bases between. In nucleotides, the CDR3 is TGCAGCGTCGAATATATGAACACTGAAGCTTTCTTT. Amino acids: CSVEYMNTEAFF.

This clonotype was counted only a few times. The rearrangement uses TRBV20-1 and TRBJ2-5, with a weak D call TRBD1 (5 bases). Trimming took 7 bases from V and 5 from J, leaving 14 bases between them. Germline V lookup: CDR1 DFQATT, CDR2 SNEGSKA (reference sequence). The CDR3 spans 12 residues. CDR3 in amino acids: CSVDRGLETQYF. The CDR3 bases are TGCAGTGTGGATAGGGGTTTGGAGACCCAGTACTTC.

The chain has TRBV19 and TRBJ2-4; 9 bases agree with TRBD1. CDR3 length: 15 amino acids. Trimming removed 9 bases from V and 2 bases from J; junction bases left unmatched: 8. Germline V lookup: CDR1 LNHDA, CDR2 SQIVND (reference sequence). For the CDR3, the DNA is TGTGCCAGCGATACAGGGGGCGCATCCAAAAACATTCAGTACTTC. Protein sequence: CASDTGGASKNIQYF.

In this sample, this clonotype turned up a few times. The V gene is TRBV10-3, the J gene TRBJ2-7; tentative D call: TRBD2 (6 bases). Trimming stripped 4 bases from V and 7 bases from J, with 14 bases between. The CDR3 is 13 amino acids. CDR1 ENHRY and CDR2 SYGVKD come from the germline V gene. The CDR3 loop is CAISGAAGGEQYF. CDR3 nucleotide sequence: TGTGCCATCAGTGGGGCTGCCGGGGGTGAGCAGTACTTC.

In this sample, this clonotype turned up a few times. This chain uses TRBV25-1 with TRBJ2-7; D is perhaps TRBD2 (8 bases). This CDR3 has 16 amino acids. V was cut by 4 bases and J by 0 bases, with 16 bases left in between. The germline V gene has CDR1 MGHDK and CDR2 SYGVNS. CDR3 region: CASSVLTGTSSYEQYF. DNA of the CDR3: TGTGCCAGCAGTGTACTGACAGGGACTAGCTCCTACGAGCAGTACTTC.

This sequence joins TRBV28 and TRBJ2-5, with 13 bases that match TRBD2. This CDR3 spans 15 amino acids. CDR1 is MDHEN, CDR2 SYDVKM, per germline. Trimming cost V 9 bases and J 4 bases; bases outside gene matches: 8. The CDR3 spells CASHGLAGVGETQYF. CDR3 DNA sequence: TGTGCCAGTCACGGACTAGCGGGAGTAGGAGAGACCCAGTACTTC.

This CDR3 is CASSSGMGPYEQYF. The CDR3 DNA reads TGTGCCAGCAGTTCTGGAATGGGACCATACGAGCAGTACTTC. The V gene is TRBV28, the J gene TRBJ2-7; D might be TRBD1 or TRBD2, each matching 5 bases. Germline-derived CDR1 and CDR2 are MDHEN and SYDVKM. This CDR3 region has 14 residues. Between the trimmed V and J ends, which lost 4 bases and 4 bases, there was a span of 14 bases.

This clonotype was seen a few times. The V call is TRBV10-2, the J call TRBJ1-2, with D maybe TRBD1 (6 bases). The CDR3 is 14 residues long. Germline V gives CDR1 WSHSY, CDR2 SAAADI. V lost 8 bases, J lost 4 bases, and 17 bases lay in between. CDR3 sequence: CASATGGEGYGYTF. In DNA, the CDR3 is TGCGCCAGCGCGACGGGGGGCGAAGGCTATGGCTACACCTTC.